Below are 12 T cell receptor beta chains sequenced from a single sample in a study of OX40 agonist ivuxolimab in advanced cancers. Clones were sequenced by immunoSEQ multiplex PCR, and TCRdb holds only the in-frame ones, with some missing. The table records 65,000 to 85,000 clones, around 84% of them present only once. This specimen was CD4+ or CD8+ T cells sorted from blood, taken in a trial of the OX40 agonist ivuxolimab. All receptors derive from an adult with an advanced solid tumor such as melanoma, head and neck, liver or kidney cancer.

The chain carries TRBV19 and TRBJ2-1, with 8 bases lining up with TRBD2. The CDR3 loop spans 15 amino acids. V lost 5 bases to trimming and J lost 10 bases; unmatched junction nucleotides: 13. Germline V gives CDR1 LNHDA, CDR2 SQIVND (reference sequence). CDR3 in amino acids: CASSVISGELPEQFF. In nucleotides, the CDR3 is TGTGCCAGTAGTGTCATTAGCGGGGAACTTCCAGAGCAGTTCTTC.

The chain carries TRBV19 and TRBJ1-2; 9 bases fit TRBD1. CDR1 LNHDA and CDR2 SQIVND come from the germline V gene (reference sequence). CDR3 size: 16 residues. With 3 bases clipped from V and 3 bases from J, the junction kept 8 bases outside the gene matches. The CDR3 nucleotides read TGTGCCAGTAGTATTCACCTCGGGACAGGGCACTATGGCTACACCTTC. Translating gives CASSIHLGTGHYGYTF.

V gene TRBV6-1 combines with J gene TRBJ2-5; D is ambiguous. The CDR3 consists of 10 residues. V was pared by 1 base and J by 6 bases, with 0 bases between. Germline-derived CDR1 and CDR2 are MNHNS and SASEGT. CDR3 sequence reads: CASSEETQYF. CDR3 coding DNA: TGTGCCAGCAGTGAAGAGACCCAGTACTTC.

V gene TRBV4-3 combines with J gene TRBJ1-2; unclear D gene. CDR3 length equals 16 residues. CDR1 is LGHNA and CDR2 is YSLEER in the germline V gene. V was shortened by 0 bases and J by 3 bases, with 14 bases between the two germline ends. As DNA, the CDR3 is TGCGCCAGCAGCCAAGAGAGAGGAGGGCTCGACTATGGCTACACCTTC. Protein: CASSQERGGLDYGYTF.

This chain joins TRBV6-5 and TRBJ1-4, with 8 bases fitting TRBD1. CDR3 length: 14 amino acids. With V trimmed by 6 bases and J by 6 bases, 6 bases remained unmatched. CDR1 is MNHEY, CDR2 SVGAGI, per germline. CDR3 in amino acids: CASRSGTGHEKLFF. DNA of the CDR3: TGTGCCAGCAGATCCGGGACAGGTCATGAAAAACTGTTTTTT.

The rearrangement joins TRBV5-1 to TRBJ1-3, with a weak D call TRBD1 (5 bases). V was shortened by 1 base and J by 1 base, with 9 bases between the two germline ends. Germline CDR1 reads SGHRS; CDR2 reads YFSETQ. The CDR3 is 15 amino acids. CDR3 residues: CASSLMDNSGNTIYF. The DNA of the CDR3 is TGCGCCAGCAGCTTGATGGACAATTCTGGAAACACCATATATTTT. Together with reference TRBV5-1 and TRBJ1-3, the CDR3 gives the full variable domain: KAGVTQTPRYLIKTRGQQVTLSCSPISGHRSVSWYQQTPGQGLQFLFEYFSETQRNKGNFPGRFSGRQFSNSRSEMNVSTLELGDSALYLCASSLMDNSGNTIYFGEGSWLTVV.

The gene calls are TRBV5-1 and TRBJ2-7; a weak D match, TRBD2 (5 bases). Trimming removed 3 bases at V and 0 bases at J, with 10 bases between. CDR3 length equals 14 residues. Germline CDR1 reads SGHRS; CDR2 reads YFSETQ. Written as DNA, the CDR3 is TGCGCCAGCAGCTGGGATGCGGGCTCCTACGAGCAGTACTTC. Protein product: CASSWDAGSYEQYF. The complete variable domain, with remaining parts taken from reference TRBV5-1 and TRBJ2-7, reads KAGVTQTPRYLIKTRGQQVTLSCSPISGHRSVSWYQQTPGQGLQFLFEYFSETQRNKGNFPGRFSGRQFSNSRSEMNVSTLELGDSALYLCASSWDAGSYEQYFGPGTRLTVT.

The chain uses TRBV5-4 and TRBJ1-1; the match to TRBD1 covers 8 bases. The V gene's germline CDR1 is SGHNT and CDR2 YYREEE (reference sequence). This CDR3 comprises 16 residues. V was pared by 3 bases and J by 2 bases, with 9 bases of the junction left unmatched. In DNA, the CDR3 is TGTGCCAGCAGCTCGACAGGGGCTGGGGGAAACACTGAAGCTTTCTTT. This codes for CASSSTGAGGNTEAFF. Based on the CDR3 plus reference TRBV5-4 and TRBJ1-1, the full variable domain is ETGVTQSPTHLIKTRGQQVTLRCSSQSGHNTVSWYQQALGQGPQFIFQYYREEENGRGNFPPRFSGLQFPNYSSELNVNALELDDSALYLCASSSTGAGGNTEAFFGQGTRLTVV.

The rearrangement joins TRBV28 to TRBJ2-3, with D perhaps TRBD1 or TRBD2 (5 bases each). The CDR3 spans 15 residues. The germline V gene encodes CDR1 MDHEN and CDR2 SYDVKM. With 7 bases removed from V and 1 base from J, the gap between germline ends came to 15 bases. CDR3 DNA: TGTGCCAGCAAATTAGCAGGGACCGGCACAGATACGCAGTATTTT. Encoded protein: CASKLAGTGTDTQYF.

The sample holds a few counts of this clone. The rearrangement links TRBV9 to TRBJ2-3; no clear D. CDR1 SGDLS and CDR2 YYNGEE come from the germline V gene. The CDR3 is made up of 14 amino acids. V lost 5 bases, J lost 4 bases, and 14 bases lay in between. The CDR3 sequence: CASRGGVRSDTQYF. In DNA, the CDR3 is TGTGCCAGCAGGGGTGGCGTGAGATCAGATACGCAGTATTTT.

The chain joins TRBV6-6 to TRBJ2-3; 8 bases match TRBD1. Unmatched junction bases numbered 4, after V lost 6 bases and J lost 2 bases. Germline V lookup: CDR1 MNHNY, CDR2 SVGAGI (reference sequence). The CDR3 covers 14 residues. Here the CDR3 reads CASRFQGATDTQYF. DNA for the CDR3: TGTGCCAGCAGGTTCCAGGGGGCCACAGATACGCAGTATTTT.

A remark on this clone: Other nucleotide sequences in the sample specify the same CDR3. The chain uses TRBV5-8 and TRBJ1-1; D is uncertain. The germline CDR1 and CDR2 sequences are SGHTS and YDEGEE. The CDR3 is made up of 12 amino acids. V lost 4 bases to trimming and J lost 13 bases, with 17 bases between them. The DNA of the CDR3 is TGTGCCAGCAGCCCTCTGACGGGAACGGTTTTCTTT. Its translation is CASSPLTGTVFF.